The 18 T cell receptor beta chains given below trace back to one sample, sequenced in a study of blood T cell repertoires in COVID-19 (dated by TCRdb to the early 2020s). The library came from the immunoSEQ multiplex PCR assay. The table was pulled from immuneACCESS by TCRdb, which kept in-frame rearrangements only. Such tables lose some clones; where checked, under half of the loss comes from unresolved V genes, and the rest has no known cause. The sample contains about 310,000 clones, around 90% of them found a single time. The top ten constitute 1% of the sample. Sequencing used peripheral blood. All receptors derive from a man between 50 and 59 years old with active or convalescent COVID-19.

The chain employs TRBV5-1 and TRBJ2-1; D uncertain. The CDR3 extends over 14 amino acids. V was cut by 0 bases and J by 4 bases, with 8 bases left in between. Germline CDR1 and CDR2: SGHRS and YFSETQ. The CDR3 reads CASSLVPEYNEQFF. The DNA of the CDR3 is TGCGCCAGCAGCTTGGTCCCGGAGTACAATGAGCAGTTCTTC.

This clone was observed a few times. V is TRBV29-1 and J is TRBJ1-1; TRBD1 aligns across 9 bases. Germline V CDR1 and CDR2: SQVTM, ANQGSEA. The CDR3 loop spans 11 amino acids. V was pared by 5 bases and J by 8 bases, with 3 bases of the junction left unmatched. The CDR3 reads CSVWTGAEAFF. CDR3 DNA sequence: TGCAGCGTTTGGACAGGGGCGGAAGCTTTCTTT.

This clone appeared once. The chain joins TRBV5-4 to TRBJ1-4; the match to TRBD1 covers 10 bases. CDR1 is SGHNT, CDR2 YYREEE, per germline (reference sequence). This CDR3 has 16 amino acids. V dropped 4 bases and J dropped 7; count of bases not matched to a gene: 10. The CDR3 DNA reads as TGTGCCAGCAGCCAGCGGACAGGGGGTGATATTGAAAAACTGTTTTTT. This gives the protein CASSQRTGGDIEKLFF.

The chain combines TRBV27 with TRBJ1-1; D is ambiguous. CDR1 is MNHEY, CDR2 SMNVEV, per germline (reference sequence). CDR3 length: 14 residues. Trimming took off 9 bases at V and 7 bases at J, with 21 bases between the two ends. In DNA form, the CDR3 reads TGTGCCAGTTCCAAGGGTGTCCCGGGAGGTGAAGCTTTCTTT. It translates to CASSKGVPGGEAFF.

The chain links TRBV3-1 (or the pseudogene TRBV3-2) to TRBJ2-5; TRBD2 matches at 10 bases. CDR3 length: 17 amino acids. In germline, CDR1 is LGHDT, CDR2 YNNKEL (reference sequence). V dropped 1 base and J dropped 4; count of bases not matched to a gene: 9. The CDR3 reads CASSQVGSSGGGETQYF. CDR3 coding DNA: TGTGCCAGCAGCCAAGTCGGTTCTAGCGGGGGAGGAGAGACCCAGTACTTC.

V usage is TRBV24-1 and J usage is TRBJ2-1; 7 positions agree with TRBD1. CDR1 KGHDR and CDR2 SFDVKD come from the germline V gene. V shed 6 bases, J shed 4 bases, and the junction held 5 bases outside the gene matches. This CDR3 comprises 14 residues. CDR3 loop: CATSRQGTYNEQFF. The DNA of the CDR3 is TGTGCCACCAGTAGACAGGGTACGTACAATGAGCAGTTCTTC.

This chain connects TRBV27 to TRBJ1-1; D is possibly TRBD1 (6 bases). V gave up 6 bases and J gave up 12 bases, with 17 bases separating them. Looked up from germline, CDR1 is MNHEY and CDR2 is SMNVEV (reference sequence). CDR3 length equals 12 residues. The CDR3, as DNA: TGTGCCAGCAGAACTACAGGGAGATACACTTTCTTT. This sequence encodes CASRTTGRYTFF.

The chain combines TRBV5-1 with TRBJ2-3, with 7 bases fitting TRBD2. The CDR3 length is 14 residues. After removal of 4 bases from V and 1 base from J, the junction contained 3 bases not matched to a gene. Looked up from germline, CDR1 is SGHRS and CDR2 is YFSETQ. In DNA, the CDR3 is TGCGCCAGCAGCCGGGGGGATGGCACAGATACGCAGTATTTT. Protein sequence: CASSRGDGTDTQYF.

The chain is built from TRBV3-1 (or the pseudogene TRBV3-2) and TRBJ1-1; 9 nucleotides line up with TRBD1. Per germline, CDR1 LGHDT and CDR2 YNNKEL (reference sequence). The ends lost 1 base at V and 5 bases at J; junction bases unmatched: 5. The CDR3 spans 15 residues. CDR3: CASSQAQGAATEAFF. CDR3 nucleotides: TGTGCCAGCAGCCAAGCACAGGGGGCTGCGACTGAAGCTTTCTTT.

The chain recombines TRBV19 with TRBJ2-2; TRBD2 agrees at 10 bases. With 5 bases clipped from V and 1 base from J, the junction kept 7 bases outside the gene matches. Germline V gene lookup returns CDR1 LNHDA and CDR2 SQIVND (reference sequence). This CDR3 comprises 17 residues. DNA of the CDR3: TGTGCCAGTAGTGCCGGACTAGCGGTTGGGAACACCGGGGAGCTGTTTTTT. It is translated as CASSAGLAVGNTGELFF.

The gene calls are TRBV6-5 and TRBJ1-4; no clear D. Germline V gives CDR1 MNHEY, CDR2 SVGAGI. The CDR3 runs to 14 residues. Trimming pared 4 bases from V and 7 bases from J, leaving 13 bases between. CDR3 nucleotide sequence: TGTGCCAGCAGTTTAAACCGCGGAGGTGAAAAACTGTTTTTT. Amino acids: CASSLNRGGEKLFF.

In this sample, this clone turned up once. The J gene is TRBJ1-1, the V gene TRBV10-3; D remains unclear. CDR3 size: 14 residues. The germline gives CDR1 ENHRY, CDR2 SYGVKD. The ends were cut back, 4 bases at V and 3 bases at J, with 12 bases in the middle. The DNA for the CDR3 is TGTGCCATCAGTGCCAGCGGGCCCTACACTGAAGCTTTCTTT. Protein sequence: CAISASGPYTEAFF.

This chain joins TRBV19 and TRBJ1-3, with D maybe TRBD1 (6 bases). Germline-derived CDR1 and CDR2 are LNHDA and SQIVND (reference sequence). This CDR3 has 12 residues. V lost 9 bases and J lost 7, with 13 bases in between. The CDR3 DNA is TGTGCCAGCGGACAGTTTCGGAACACCATATATTTT. Protein sequence: CASGQFRNTIYF.

The rearrangement uses TRBV18 and TRBJ2-7, with 9 bases aligning to TRBD1. Germline values: CDR1 KGHSH, CDR2 LQKENI. Trimming took 0 bases from V and 2 from J; bases not matched to a gene: 5. The CDR3 loop spans 16 amino acids. The CDR3 is CASSPPQGDRAYEQYF. CDR3 DNA sequence: TGTGCCAGCTCACCACCCCAAGGGGACAGGGCCTACGAGCAGTACTTC.

The chain is built from TRBV27 and TRBJ1-1; 8 positions match TRBD1. Germline CDR1 is MNHEY and CDR2 is SMNVEV (reference sequence). V was pared by 6 bases and J by 2 bases, with 11 bases of the junction left unmatched. This CDR3 comprises 16 residues. CDR3: CASSPYRDRLNTEAFF. The CDR3 nucleotides read TGTGCCAGCAGCCCGTATAGGGACAGGCTTAACACTGAAGCTTTCTTT.

The chain recombines TRBV18 with TRBJ1-1; 9 bases fit TRBD1. After removal of 5 bases from V and 5 bases from J, the junction contained 6 bases not matched to a gene. The CDR3 is 14 amino acids. Germline CDR1 reads KGHSH; CDR2 reads LQKENI. The CDR3 loop reads CASSSGQGMTEAFF. The CDR3 nucleotides are TGTGCCAGCTCATCTGGACAGGGGATGACTGAAGCTTTCTTT.

As regards this clone: Other nucleotide sequences from this sample produce the same CDR3. The chain links TRBV28 to TRBJ1-2, with D possibly matching TRBD1 (6 bases). CDR1 and CDR2 (germline): MDHEN, SYDVKM. V gave up 4 bases and J gave up 2 bases, with 11 bases separating them. The CDR3 extends over 14 amino acids. CDR3 DNA: TGTGCCAGCAGTTCTCCTACAGGGAACTATGGCTACACCTTC. Its protein product is CASSSPTGNYGYTF.

This chain uses TRBV15 with TRBJ2-7; unclear D gene. Germline CDR1 and CDR2: LNHNV and YYDKDF (reference sequence). The CDR3 length is 13 residues. V lost 0 bases and J 3 bases, leaving 6 bases between the germline ends. This CDR3 reads CATSRDRSYEQYF. The CDR3 nucleotides are TGTGCCACCAGCAGAGATAGAAGCTACGAGCAGTACTTC. Filled out from reference TRBV15 and TRBJ2-7, the complete variable domain reads DAMVIQNPRYQVTQFGKPVTLSCSQTLNHNVMYWYQQKSSQAPKLLFHYYDKDFNNEADTPDNFQSRRPNTSFCFLDIRSPGLGDTAMYLCATSRDRSYEQYFGPGTRLTVT.